What follows are 19 T cell receptor beta chains derived from one specimen sequenced in a study of T-cell reconstitution after alpha-beta-depleted transplantation in children. Using unique molecular identifiers, the investigators prepared the TCRbeta library. One entry per CDR3 protein results from TCRdb running MiXCR on the PCR reads. The table shows 450,000 to 550,000 distinct CDR3 sequences, with over 9.5% occurring only once. The sample consisted of PBMCs, mostly from graft donor cells, taken 180 days after TCRalphabeta/CD19-depleted stem cell transplant. The receptors shown here come from a female patient between 2 and 15 years old who had a stem cell transplant for aplastic anemia, so the T cells may come from the graft donor.

This clonotype was seen only a few times. The CDR3 coding sequence is TGTGCCAGCAGCGTCGGGGTTGGACAGCTCAGCGGAAACACCATATATTTT. The encoded protein is CASSVGVGQLSGNTIYF. The V call is TRBV9, the J call TRBJ1-3, with TRBD1 as a possible D gene (6 bases). Germline values: CDR1 SGDLS, CDR2 YYNGEE. This CDR3 spans 17 amino acids. V dropped 2 bases and J dropped 4 bases, with 19 bases sitting between them.

V usage is TRBV18 and J usage is TRBJ1-2; D call uncertain. Germline CDR1 reads KGHSH; CDR2 reads LQKENI. CDR3 length equals 14 residues. V was trimmed by 3 bases and J by 3 bases, leaving 11 bases between them. CDR3 bases: TGTGCCAGCTCACCGGGTTCAGATCACTATGGCTACACCTTC. Amino acid sequence: CASSPGSDHYGYTF.

This clonotype showed up many times. CDR3 sequence reads: CSAREERRTLANTGELFF. The CDR3 nucleotides read TGCAGTGCTAGAGAGGAACGACGGACCCTCGCGAACACCGGGGAGCTGTTTTTT. The V call is TRBV20-1, the J call TRBJ2-2; D remains ambiguous. The CDR3 contains 18 residues. The V end lost 0 bases, the J end lost 0 bases, and 17 bases lay between the germline ends. Germline CDR1 and CDR2: DFQATT and SNEGSKA (reference sequence).

In its sample, this clonotype was seen a few times. The chain links TRBV5-1 to TRBJ1-2, with 7 bases matching TRBD1. Germline-derived CDR1 and CDR2 are SGHRS and YFSETQ. This CDR3 contains 15 residues. Trimming removed 4 bases from V and 3 bases from J; junction bases left unmatched: 9. This chain's CDR3 is CASSRGQAGDYGYTF. DNA for the CDR3: TGCGCCAGCAGCCGAGGACAGGCGGGTGACTATGGCTACACCTTC.

The chain combines TRBV20-1 with TRBJ2-7, with 9 bases lining up with TRBD1. The CDR3 is 12 residues long. CDR1 is DFQATT and CDR2 is SNEGSKA in the germline V gene (reference sequence). The DNA for the CDR3 is TGCGTTGGGACAGGGAATTCCTACGAGCAGTACGTC. The encoded protein is CVGTGNSYEQYV.

There are a few counts of this clonotype. The chain employs TRBV5-1 and TRBJ2-1; 7 nucleotides agree with TRBD1. Germline-derived CDR1 and CDR2 are SGHRS and YFSETQ. The V segment lost 1 base and the J segment 4 bases; nucleotides outside the gene matches: 5. This CDR3 region has 15 residues. CDR3 DNA sequence: TGCGCCAGCAGCTTGCCTCGGACAGGATACAATGAGCAGTTCTTC. This gives the protein CASSLPRTGYNEQFF.

V gene TRBV9 combines with J gene TRBJ1-2, with 8 bases aligning to TRBD1. V lost 0 bases and J lost 7; bases outside the gene matches: 8. CDR3 length equals 15 residues. Germline CDR1 SGDLS, CDR2 YYNGEE. The CDR3 DNA is TGTGCCAGCAGCGTAGCGGCACAGGGGGAAGTTGGCTACACCTTC. It translates to CASSVAAQGEVGYTF.

The V call is TRBV5-1, the J call TRBJ2-3, with 9 bases lining up with TRBD1. V lost 5 bases, J lost 4 bases, and 8 bases stayed unmatched. Germline lookup yields CDR1 SGHRS and CDR2 YFSETQ. There are 15 residues in the CDR3. The CDR3 coding sequence is TGCGCCAGCAGATACGGACAGGGGTCCCCAGATACGCAGTATTTT. Amino acids: CASRYGQGSPDTQYF.

The chain is built from TRBV10-3 and TRBJ2-7; possible D gene TRBD2, 5 bases. This CDR3 comprises 13 residues. Trimming removed 6 bases at V and 6 bases at J, with 15 bases between. CDR1 and CDR2 from the germline V gene are ENHRY and SYGVKD. The CDR3 DNA reads TGTGCCATCAGCGGAGCTAGCTTCGGCGAGCAGTACGTC. This translates into CAISGASFGEQYV.

This clonotype was counted a few times. The chain couples TRBV25-1 to TRBJ2-5, with D perhaps matching TRBD1 (6 bases). Germline V gives CDR1 MGHDK, CDR2 SYGVNS. The CDR3 contains 14 residues. With 2 bases removed from V and 5 bases from J, the gap between germline ends came to 12 bases. CDR3 region: CASSEVQGRETQYF. The CDR3 region has the DNA TGTGCCAGCAGTGAAGTTCAGGGGCGGGAGACCCAGTACTTC.

This clonotype was picked up many times. V usage is TRBV7-2 and J usage is TRBJ2-1, with 15 bases fitting TRBD2. V lost 4 bases to trimming and J lost 4 bases; unmatched junction nucleotides: 5. The germline CDR1 and CDR2 sequences are SGHTA and FQGNSA. The CDR3 loop spans 17 amino acids. CDR3 protein: CASSSPGLAGGYNEQFF. CDR3 nucleotide sequence: TGTGCCAGCAGCTCCCCGGGACTAGCGGGAGGTTACAATGAGCAGTTCTTC.

A few counts support this clonotype. The chain has TRBV10-3 and TRBJ1-4; possibly TRBD1 for D (6 bases). Deletions cut 0 bases from V and 1 base from J, with 15 bases between. This CDR3 is built from 18 residues. Looked up from germline, CDR1 is ENHRY and CDR2 is SYGVKD. CDR3 loop: CAISESDRLKGTNEKLFF. CDR3 sequence (DNA): TGTGCCATCAGTGAGTCGGACAGACTCAAGGGAACTAATGAAAAACTGTTTTTT.

This chain uses TRBV7-2 with TRBJ1-6; D unresolved. Germline values: CDR1 SGHTA, CDR2 FQGNSA. CDR3 size: 15 residues. The V gene lost 0 bases and the J gene lost 12 bases, with 15 bases spanning the gap. CDR3 residues: CASSLALTVARPLHF. CDR3 nucleotides: TGTGCCAGCAGCTTAGCTCTCACGGTGGCAAGACCCCTCCACTTT.

This clonotype was seen more than once but under ten times. The chain is built from TRBV7-9 and TRBJ2-7; 10 nucleotides agree with TRBD2. Germline trimming cut 5 bases from V and 3 bases from J; bases unmatched to any gene: 1. CDR3 length: 13 amino acids. Germline assignment: CDR1 SEHNR and CDR2 FQNEAQ (reference sequence). The CDR3 here is CASSRTSGYEQYV. Written as DNA, the CDR3 is TGTGCCAGCAGCAGGACTAGCGGCTACGAGCAGTACGTC.

This clonotype was found many times. The rearrangement uses TRBV7-9 and TRBJ2-1, with D hard to call. V gave up 8 bases and J gave up 3 bases, with 14 bases separating them. Germline V CDR1 and CDR2: SEHNR, FQNEAQ (reference sequence). The CDR3 runs to 14 residues. Written as DNA, the CDR3 is TGTGCCAGCCCCCCGGACGGACGCTACAATGAGCAGTTCTTC. Translated: CASPPDGRYNEQFF. Full variable domain (rest looked up from reference TRBV7-9 and TRBJ2-1): DTGVSQNPRHKITKRGQNVTFRCDPISEHNRLYWYRQTLGQGPEFLTYFQNEAQLEKSRLLSDRFSAERPKGSFSTLEIQRTEQGDSAMYLCASPPDGRYNEQFFGPGTRLTVL.

The V call is TRBV4-3, the J call TRBJ1-1; 7 nucleotides line up with TRBD1. The V gene's germline CDR1 is LGHNA and CDR2 YSLEER. J lost 0 bases, V lost 1 base, and 8 bases had no gene match. This CDR3 region has 17 residues. CDR3 in amino acids: CASSQVSGGWMNTEAFF. CDR3 nucleotides: TGCGCCAGCAGCCAAGTCTCAGGGGGTTGGATGAACACTGAAGCTTTCTTT.

The rearrangement uses TRBV12-3 or TRBV12-4 and TRBJ1-4; 7 bases are shared with TRBD1. The junction had 4 bases not matched to a gene; V was cut back by 6 bases and J by 3 bases. The CDR3 is 14 residues long. As DNA, the CDR3 is TGTGCCAGCAGCCTAGGGGGCCCTAATGAAAAACTGTTTTTT. Residues: CASSLGGPNEKLFF.

The table lists this clonotype with a few counts. The chain employs TRBV5-5 and TRBJ2-7, with D perhaps matching TRBD1 or TRBD2 (5 bases each). V dropped 1 base and J dropped 4 bases, with 12 bases sitting between them. CDR1 SGHKS and CDR2 YYEKEE come from the germline V gene (reference sequence). The CDR3 has 14 residues. The CDR3 nucleotides are TGTGCCAGCAGCTTGAGAGGGGAAGGGTACGAGCAGTACTTC. This gives the protein CASSLRGEGYEQYF.

This clonotype was found many times. The CDR3 region is CASSPDRGSQPQHF. CDR3 bases: TGTGCCAGCAGCCCGGACAGGGGCAGTCAGCCCCAGCATTTT. The J gene is TRBJ1-5, the V gene TRBV6-2 or TRBV6-3; 9 nucleotides match TRBD1. Germline CDR1 reads MNHEY; CDR2 reads SVGEGT. CDR3 size: 14 residues. J gave up 6 bases and V 6 bases, and 6 bases lay outside the gene matches.